The TCR beta chain under discussion was sequenced for a study of T cell responses to AZD1222 COVID-19 vaccine. Study-wide context: Doses given second, at about 4 or about 12 weeks, were pooled.

Libraries were prepared by immunoSEQ multiplex PCR; TCRdb keeps only in-frame clonotypes and omits some of them. Of over 100,000 clones detected, nearly 95% appear once; the ten largest clones hold about 5%. V was pared by 10 bases and J by 2 bases, with 8 bases of the junction left unmatched. The CDR3 contains 14 residues. Germline V gene lookup returns CDR1 SNHLY and CDR2 FYNNEI. Points from the study as a whole: Close to half of spike-specific TCRs reportedly recognize unmutated variant regions. In a largely white British group with more females than males, clonal diversity was possibly underestimated.

On this clone: Its antigen is not identified.

The chain uses TRBV2 and TRBJ2-3; 8 nucleotides agree with TRBD1. The TCR sequence derives from an adult in good health. Source: peripheral blood, taken on day 0 of AZD1222 vaccination. As DNA, the CDR3 is TGTGCCACCGCCCCAGGGGGCCCCACAGATACGCAGTATTTT. Translating it yields CATAPGGPTDTQYF.